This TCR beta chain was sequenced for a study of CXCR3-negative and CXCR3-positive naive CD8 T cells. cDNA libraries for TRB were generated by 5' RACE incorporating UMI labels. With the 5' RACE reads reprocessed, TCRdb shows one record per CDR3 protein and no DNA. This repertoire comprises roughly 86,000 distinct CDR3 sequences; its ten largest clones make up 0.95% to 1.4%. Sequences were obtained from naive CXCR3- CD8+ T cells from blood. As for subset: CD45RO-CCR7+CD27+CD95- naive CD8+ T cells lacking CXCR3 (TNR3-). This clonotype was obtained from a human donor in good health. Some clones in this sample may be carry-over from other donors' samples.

The CDR3 sequence: CASSQEIGPGANVLTF. The chain is built from TRBV4-1 and TRBJ2-6. Germline V lookup: CDR1 MGHRA, CDR2 YSYEKL. The CDR3 covers 16 residues.